The 2 T cell receptor beta chains given below trace back to one sample, sequenced in a study of cytomegalovirus exposure and HLA in healthy donors. Researchers ran the PCR with 60 Vbeta and 13 Jbeta primers. Repertoires were generated with immunoSEQ multiplex PCR, while TCRdb's copy carries only in-frame clones and drops some. The sample comprises approximately 53,000 clones, about 77% of which are singletons, and 2.5% to 3% rests with the top ten. Sequencing used PBMCs. The receptor set was obtained from a woman aged 40 to 49 in good health and CMV-seropositive.

The rearrangement links TRBV2 to TRBJ2-2; TRBD1 might be the D (5 bases). The CDR3 runs to 16 residues. CDR1 is SNHLY and CDR2 is FYNNEI in the germline V gene. V gave up 4 bases and J gave up 1 base, with 13 bases separating them. The CDR3 nucleotides read TGTGCCAGCAGTGTCCGCGGTCAGGGGAACACCGGGGAGCTGTTTTTT. It is translated as CASSVRGQGNTGELFF.

The chain recombines TRBV11-1 with TRBJ2-2; D is perhaps TRBD2 (5 bases). Trimming took 6 bases from V and 2 from J, leaving 13 bases between them. Germline CDR1 SGHAT, CDR2 FQDESV (reference sequence). This CDR3 is built from 15 residues. The CDR3 region has the DNA TGTGCCAGCAGAAAACCCCGGGGTAACACCGGGGAGCTGTTTTTT. Encoded protein: CASRKPRGNTGELFF.